The 24 T cell receptor beta chains listed next were all sequenced from one sample in a study of radiotherapy plus CTLA-4 blockade in lung cancer. Using immunoSEQ multiplex PCR, the repertoire was profiled, and TCRdb retains in-frame clones only, with some absent. The sample has 49,000 or so clones, approximately 76% seen once. This specimen was peripheral blood, taken from a patient treated with radiotherapy plus ipilimumab. These receptors came from a human donor with non-small cell lung cancer who had stable disease on radiotherapy plus ipilimumab.

The rearrangement uses TRBV27 and TRBJ1-1, with D hard to call. Trimming pared 1 base from V and 5 bases from J, leaving 14 bases between. The V gene's germline CDR1 is MNHEY and CDR2 SMNVEV (reference sequence). The CDR3 sequence is 15 residues long. The CDR3 sequence is CASSLLEGVRTEAFF. The CDR3 DNA follows: TGTGCCAGCAGTTTATTGGAGGGAGTGAGGACTGAAGCTTTCTTT.

This chain's CDR3 is CASSVKGGLGSPLHF. The DNA of the CDR3 is TGTGCCAGCAGTGTCAAGGGGGGTCTAGGTTCACCCCTCCACTTT. This chain joins TRBV6-4 and TRBJ1-6, with D possibly matching TRBD1 (6 bases). The CDR3 contains 15 residues. CDR1 MRHNA and CDR2 SNTAGT come from the germline V gene. V was cut by 4 bases and J by 9 bases, with 16 bases left in between.

The chain employs TRBV20-1 and TRBJ1-1; tentative D call: TRBD1 (5 bases). This CDR3 spans 11 amino acids. Trimming pared 6 bases from V and 7 bases from J, leaving 12 bases between. Looked up from germline, CDR1 is DFQATT and CDR2 is SNEGSKA (reference sequence). In DNA, the CDR3 is TGCAGTGCCCTTGGGGCCTATGAAGCTTTCTTT. As protein: CSALGAYEAFF.

This clone was seen a few times. The J gene is TRBJ1-1, the V gene TRBV5-5, with a possible D match to TRBD1 (5 bases). This CDR3 contains 13 residues. Per germline, CDR1 SGHKS and CDR2 YYEKEE (reference sequence). V was trimmed by 0 bases and J by 11 bases, leaving 14 bases between them. CDR3: CASSLEEGGEAFF. The CDR3 nucleotides read TGTGCCAGCAGCTTGGAGGAGGGAGGGGAGGCTTTCTTT. The full variable domain, in which reference TRBV5-5 and TRBJ1-1 provide the parts outside the CDR3, is DAGVTQSPTHLIKTRGQQVTLRCSPISGHKSVSWYQQVLGQGPQFIFQYYEKEERGRGNFPDRFSARQFPNYSSELNVNALLLGDSALYLCASSLEEGGEAFFGQGTRLTVV.

The V and J genes are TRBV4-3 and TRBJ2-5; D remains ambiguous. The CDR3 contains 16 residues. V shed 0 bases and J shed 4 bases, with 15 bases lying between them. Germline values: CDR1 LGHNA, CDR2 YSLEER. The CDR3 region is CASSQDRQIYGETQYF. The DNA for the CDR3 is TGCGCCAGCAGCCAAGATCGGCAGATTTACGGAGAGACCCAGTACTTC.

The V call is TRBV6-1, the J call TRBJ1-2; weak D call: TRBD1 (5 bases). The V end was cut by 2 bases, the J end by 4 bases, with 23 bases between. This CDR3 contains 18 residues. Germline lookup yields CDR1 MNHNS and CDR2 SASEGT. CDR3 bases: TGTGCCAGCAGTGAACGGACCGCGGTGCTCACAGGATCCTATGGCTACACCTTC. Protein: CASSERTAVLTGSYGYTF.

The chain combines TRBV19 with TRBJ1-1; unclear D gene. The CDR3 spans 13 residues. Trimming removed 7 bases from V and 0 bases from J, with 9 bases in between. Germline V gene lookup returns CDR1 LNHDA and CDR2 SQIVND (reference sequence). CDR3 residues: CASKERMNTEAFF. In nucleotides, the CDR3 is TGTGCCAGTAAAGAACGTATGAACACTGAAGCTTTCTTT.

This CDR3 is CASSQPWGQETQYF. The CDR3, as DNA: TGTGCCAGCAGCCAACCCTGGGGCCAAGAGACCCAGTACTTC. V is TRBV7-9 and J is TRBJ2-5; unclear D gene. V was clipped by 5 bases and J by 1 base, with 11 bases between them. Per germline, CDR1 SEHNR and CDR2 FQNEAQ (reference sequence). The CDR3 sequence is 14 residues long.

The chain joins TRBV19 to TRBJ1-5; possible D gene TRBD1, 6 bases. V was pared by 1 base and J by 2 bases, with 12 bases between. The length of the CDR3 is 16 residues. Germline V gene sequence: CDR1 LNHDA, CDR2 SQIVND (reference sequence). The CDR3 region is CASSIGRGVGNQPQHF. CDR3 sequence (DNA): TGTGCCAGTAGTATAGGAAGGGGGGTTGGCAATCAGCCCCAGCATTTT.

V gene TRBV30 combines with J gene TRBJ1-1; perhaps TRBD1 as D (6 bases). V gave up 6 bases and J gave up 4 bases, with 18 bases separating them. The CDR3 loop spans 14 amino acids. Germline lookup yields CDR1 GTSNPN and CDR2 SVGIG (reference sequence). The CDR3 is CACPIGGPGTEAFF. The CDR3 region has the DNA TGTGCCTGCCCTATAGGGGGGCCTGGCACTGAAGCTTTCTTT.

The rearrangement joins TRBV2 to TRBJ1-1; the D is unclear. Trimming left V 1 base short and J 0 bases short, with 9 bases between. CDR1 SNHLY and CDR2 FYNNEI come from the germline V gene. The CDR3 sequence is 15 residues long. The CDR3 here is CASSEDSTVNTEAFF. CDR3 in DNA: TGTGCCAGCAGTGAAGATTCGACTGTGAACACTGAAGCTTTCTTT.

In nucleotides, the CDR3 is TGTGCCAGCACCCCGCCGCAGAACACTGAAGCTTTCTTT. It specifies CASTPPQNTEAFF. V and J are TRBV6-1 and TRBJ1-1, with D uncertain. Germline CDR1 MNHNS, CDR2 SASEGT. V shed 7 bases and J shed 1 base, with 10 bases lying between them. The CDR3 loop spans 13 amino acids.

The rearrangement uses TRBV9 and TRBJ2-1, with D hard to call. The germline V and J ends were trimmed by 0 bases and 2 bases, with 9 bases remaining between them. Looked up from germline, CDR1 is SGDLS and CDR2 is YYNGEE. This CDR3 comprises 15 residues. CDR3 DNA: TGTGCCAGCAGCGTAGCCCAAGACCCCTACAATGAGCAGTTCTTC. Its translation is CASSVAQDPYNEQFF.

About this clone: An end of the junction differs from the germline gene, which may be a read error. Other DNA sequences in the same sample also yield this CDR3. The rearrangement links TRBV7-9 to TRBJ1-5; D might be TRBD1 (5 bases). CDR1 is SEHNR, CDR2 FQNEAQ, per germline (reference sequence). This CDR3 has 15 residues. Here the CDR3 reads CASSLGAGGNQPQHF. For the CDR3, the DNA is TGCGCCAGCAGCTTAGGGGCCGGCGGCAATCAGCCCCAGCATTTT. The whole variable domain, remainder taken from reference TRBV7-9 and TRBJ1-5, is DTGVSQNPRHKITKRGQNVTFRCDPISEHNRLYWYRQTLGQGPEFLTYFQNEAQLEKSRLLSDRFSAERPKGSFSTLEIQRTEQGDSAMYLCASSLGAGGNQPQHFGDGTRLSIL.

The chain has TRBV9 and TRBJ1-1, with D unclear. The CDR3 sequence is 14 residues long. Trimming took off 0 bases at V and 1 base at J, with 7 bases between the two ends. Per germline, CDR1 SGDLS and CDR2 YYNGEE. CDR3 bases: TGTGCCAGCAGCGTAGGATGGGGGAACACTGAAGCTTTCTTT. Its translation: CASSVGWGNTEAFF.

The sample holds many counts of this clone. The V gene is TRBV6-4, the J gene TRBJ1-6, with D maybe TRBD1 (5 bases). This CDR3 has 15 amino acids. CDR1 is MRHNA and CDR2 is SNTAGT in the germline V gene. The V end was cut by 6 bases, the J end by 6 bases, with 15 bases between. CDR3 nucleotides: TGTGCCAGCAGCTCCTCGGGGGGTTCTAATTCACCCCTCCACTTT. Its protein is CASSSSGGSNSPLHF.

The chain carries TRBV11-2 and TRBJ1-1; a weak D match, TRBD1 (5 bases). The V and J ends lost 5 bases and 7 bases respectively, with 11 bases between them. This CDR3 comprises 12 residues. Germline CDR1 reads SGHAT; CDR2 reads FQNNGV. CDR3 sequence: CASSGTGNEAFF. CDR3 bases: TGTGCCAGCAGCGGGACCGGGAATGAAGCTTTCTTT.

Comments on this clone: Sequence at one end of the junction differs from germline and may be a read error. The chain employs TRBV29-1 and TRBJ1-1, with no clear D. Germline CDR1 is SQVTM and CDR2 is ANQGSEA. The CDR3 is made up of 13 amino acids. The CDR3 DNA reads TGCAGCGTTTATTCCCCGTCGAACGCTGAAGCTTTCTTT. Translating it yields CSVYSPSNAEAFF.

In its sample, this clone was seen a few times. The gene calls are TRBV4-1 and TRBJ1-5, with D unclear. Trimming took off 3 bases at V and 6 bases at J, with 12 bases between the two ends. Germline CDR1 and CDR2: MGHRA and YSYEKL. The CDR3 sequence is 14 residues long. CDR3 bases: TGCGCCAGCAGCCAGGAAGGGTTCACTCAGCCCCAGCATTTT. Protein: CASSQEGFTQPQHF.

This chain uses TRBV27 with TRBJ2-3, with a possible D match to TRBD2 (7 bases). The CDR3 is 16 residues long. Trimming pared 0 bases from V and 1 base from J, leaving 11 bases between. From germline, CDR1 is MNHEY and CDR2 SMNVEV (reference sequence). CDR3 in amino acids: CASSLSTGGRTDTQYF. CDR3 nucleotides: TGTGCCAGCAGTTTATCGACGGGGGGCCGCACAGATACGCAGTATTTT.

This chain connects TRBV30 to TRBJ1-5; 9 positions agree with TRBD1. Germline V gene sequence: CDR1 GTSNPN, CDR2 SVGIG (reference sequence). The CDR3 loop spans 13 amino acids. Germline trimming cut 3 bases from V and 6 bases from J; bases unmatched to any gene: 3. DNA of the CDR3: TGTGCCTGGAGCCGACAGGGGGGTCAGCCCCAGCATTTT. This sequence encodes CAWSRQGGQPQHF.

The chain links TRBV14 to TRBJ2-3; D gene unclear. The CDR3 extends over 15 amino acids. V lost 1 base and J lost 0, with 8 bases in between. Germline CDR1 is SGHDN and CDR2 is FVKESK. This CDR3 is CASSQAIVSTDTQYF. CDR3 sequence (DNA): TGTGCCAGCAGCCAAGCAATTGTCAGCACAGATACGCAGTATTTT.

The chain has TRBV28 and TRBJ2-3; 11 bases fit TRBD2. This CDR3 has 16 amino acids. Germline CDR1 is MDHEN and CDR2 is SYDVKM. With 6 bases clipped from V and 2 bases from J, the junction kept 7 bases outside the gene matches. The CDR3 sequence is CASSLIAGGITDTQYF. The CDR3, as DNA: TGTGCCAGCAGCCTCATAGCGGGGGGGATCACAGATACGCAGTATTTT.

The chain has TRBV27 and TRBJ2-3, with 14 bases that match TRBD2. The CDR3 sequence is 16 residues long. Germline V gene lookup returns CDR1 MNHEY and CDR2 SMNVEV (reference sequence). Germline trimming cut 5 bases from V and 6 bases from J; bases unmatched to any gene: 7. The CDR3 nucleotides are TGTGCCAGCAGTAAGGGACTAGCGGGGGCCGCTGATACGCAGTATTTT. It translates to CASSKGLAGAADTQYF.